Listed here are 12 T cell receptor beta chains from one sample, sequenced in a study of technical replicates of blood from several donors. Sequenced by immunoSEQ multiplex PCR; TCRdb stores in-frame clones only, minus some. The table records around 93,000 clones, around 96% of them present only once. The sequencing sample was made of T cells isolated from PBMCs. These receptors were taken from a human donor in good health.

The chain employs TRBV4-3 and TRBJ2-5; 9 bases are shared with TRBD2. Germline assignment: CDR1 LGHNA and CDR2 YSLEER. CDR3 length equals 16 residues. The trim removed 4 bases at V and 4 bases at J, leaving 10 bases unmatched. The CDR3 loop reads CASSPGLAFRGETQYF. The CDR3 DNA reads TGCGCCAGCAGCCCGGGACTAGCTTTTCGTGGAGAGACCCAGTACTTC.

The gene calls are TRBV6-5 and TRBJ2-2, with 9 bases lining up with TRBD2. CDR1 is MNHEY and CDR2 is SVGAGI in the germline V gene. V trimming: 4 bases; J trimming: 6 bases; junction bases outside the gene matches: 6. The CDR3 runs 15 residues. CDR3 sequence (DNA): TGTGCCAGCAGTTCCCGAGCGGGGGGCGCCGGGGAGCTGTTTTTT. Translating gives CASSSRAGGAGELFF.

CDR3 nucleotide sequence: TGCGCCAGCAGCCAAGATCCAGACAGGAACACAGATACGCAGTATTTT. Its translation: CASSQDPDRNTDTQYF. The chain has TRBV4-3 and TRBJ2-3, with a weak D call TRBD1 (6 bases). The CDR3 is 16 residues long. Germline CDR1 is LGHNA and CDR2 is YSLEER. The V end was cut by 0 bases, the J end by 2 bases, with 12 bases between.

The chain recombines TRBV5-4 with TRBJ2-5; 9 bases agree with TRBD2. The CDR3 runs 17 residues. With 4 bases clipped from V and 4 bases from J, the junction kept 14 bases outside the gene matches. Germline CDR1 SGHNT, CDR2 YYREEE (reference sequence). The CDR3 DNA reads as TGTGCCAGCAGCCCCGGGACTAGCAGAAAAGGGCGAGAGACCCAGTACTTC. Protein product: CASSPGTSRKGRETQYF. Drawing the rest from reference TRBV5-4 and TRBJ2-5, the complete variable domain is ETGVTQSPTHLIKTRGQQVTLRCSSQSGHNTVSWYQQALGQGPQFIFQYYREEENGRGNFPPRFSGLQFPNYSSELNVNALELDDSALYLCASSPGTSRKGRETQYFGPGTRLLVL.

The chain has TRBV4-1 and TRBJ2-1; possible D gene TRBD2, 6 bases. Deletions cut 1 base from V and 6 bases from J, with 19 bases between. The germline CDR1 and CDR2 sequences are MGHRA and YSYEKL. CDR3 length: 17 residues. CDR3 sequence reads: CASSQGLFGLALNEQFF. The CDR3 DNA reads TGCGCCAGCAGCCAAGGTCTATTCGGGCTAGCGCTCAATGAGCAGTTCTTC.

This clone was seen once. V usage is TRBV19 and J usage is TRBJ1-1; D perhaps matches TRBD1 (6 bases). The CDR3 runs 12 residues. V lost 3 bases and J 9 bases, leaving 11 bases between the germline ends. Germline-derived CDR1 and CDR2 are LNHDA and SQIVND (reference sequence). The CDR3 loop reads CASSITGLKAFF. The CDR3 bases are TGTGCCAGTAGTATCACAGGGTTAAAAGCTTTCTTT.

This clone was counted a single time. V usage is TRBV9 and J usage is TRBJ2-2; D call uncertain. The length of the CDR3 is 14 residues. Germline values: CDR1 SGDLS, CDR2 YYNGEE. Between the trimmed V and J ends, which lost 0 bases and 8 bases, there was a span of 11 bases. The DNA for the CDR3 is TGTGCCAGCAGCGTAGGGAGTATGGTGGGGGAGCTGTTTTTT. Protein product: CASSVGSMVGELFF.

The chain recombines TRBV6-5 with TRBJ2-7; weak D call: TRBD2 (6 bases). The germline gives CDR1 MNHEY, CDR2 SVGAGI. Trimming pared 6 bases from V and 5 bases from J, leaving 20 bases between. This CDR3 contains 15 residues. The CDR3 spells CASRRTGTPANEQYF. The DNA of the CDR3 is TGTGCCAGCAGGCGGACCGGGACTCCAGCGAACGAGCAGTACTTC.

This clone appeared once. This rearrangement joins TRBV5-6 to TRBJ2-7; TRBD2 aligns across 13 bases. The trim removed 4 bases at V and 5 bases at J, leaving 9 bases unmatched. Germline CDR1 is SGHDT and CDR2 is YYEEEE. The CDR3 is made up of 16 amino acids. CDR3 in DNA: TGTGCCAGCAGCGCGGAACTGGGACTAGCGGGGAACGAGCAGTACTTC. It translates to CASSAELGLAGNEQYF.

This sequence joins TRBV6-5 and TRBJ2-1, with 9 bases matching TRBD1. The CDR3 has 14 amino acids. Losses at the gene ends were 4 bases for V and 5 bases for J; bases not matched to a gene: 3. Germline V gene data show CDR1 as MNHEY and CDR2 as SVGAGI. The DNA of the CDR3 is TGTGCCAGCAGTTTGACAGGGGGTCACAATGAGCAGTTCTTC. It codes for CASSLTGGHNEQFF.

The chain links TRBV30 to TRBJ2-2; D possibly corresponds to TRBD1 (5 bases). The CDR3 length is 10 residues. In germline, CDR1 is GTSNPN, CDR2 SVGIG (reference sequence). Trimming cost V 8 bases and J 8 bases, with 9 bases left between them. The CDR3 bases are TGTGCCGGACACAGAGGGGAGCTGTTTTTT. Translation gives CAGHRGELFF. The variable domain in full, with the rest retrieved from reference TRBV30 and TRBJ2-2, is SQTIHQWPATLVQPVGSPLSLECTVEGTSNPNLYWYRQAAGRGLQLLFYSVGIGQISSEVPQNLSASRPQDRQFILSSKKLLLSDSGFYLCAGHRGELFFGEGSRLTVL.

The chain uses TRBV6-5 and TRBJ2-1, with 7 bases matching TRBD1. Germline V gene sequence: CDR1 MNHEY, CDR2 SVGAGI. The J segment lost 4 bases and the V segment lost 5 bases, leaving 2 bases of the junction unmatched. CDR3 length equals 13 residues. Written as DNA, the CDR3 is TGTGCCAGCAGTACAGGGGAATACAATGAGCAGTTCTTC. It encodes CASSTGEYNEQFF.